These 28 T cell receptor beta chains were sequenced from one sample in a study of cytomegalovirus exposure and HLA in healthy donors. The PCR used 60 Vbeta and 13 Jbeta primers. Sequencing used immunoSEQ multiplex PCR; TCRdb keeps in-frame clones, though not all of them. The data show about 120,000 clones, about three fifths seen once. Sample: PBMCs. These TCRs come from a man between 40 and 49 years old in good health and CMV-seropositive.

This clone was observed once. The CDR3 DNA sequence: TGCGCCAGCAGCTTGGGGACAGACACTGATGAAAAACTGTTTTTT. Translating gives CASSLGTDTDEKLFF. The rearrangement uses TRBV5-1 and TRBJ1-4; TRBD1 is a possible D gene (6 bases). This CDR3 contains 15 residues. The germline CDR1 and CDR2 sequences are SGHRS and YFSETQ. Trimming pared 0 bases from V and 6 bases from J, leaving 12 bases between.

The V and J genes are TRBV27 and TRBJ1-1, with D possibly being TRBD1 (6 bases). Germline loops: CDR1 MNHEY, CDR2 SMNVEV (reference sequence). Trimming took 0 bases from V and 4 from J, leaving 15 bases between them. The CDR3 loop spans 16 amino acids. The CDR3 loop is CASSLSGGVGGTEAFF. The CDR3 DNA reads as TGTGCCAGCAGTTTATCAGGGGGGGTAGGGGGCACTGAAGCTTTCTTT.

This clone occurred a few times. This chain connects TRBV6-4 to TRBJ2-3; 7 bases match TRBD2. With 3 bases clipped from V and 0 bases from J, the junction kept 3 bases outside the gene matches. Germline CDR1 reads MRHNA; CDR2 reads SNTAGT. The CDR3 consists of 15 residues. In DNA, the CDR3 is TGTGCCAGCAGTGAGGGGGGGGTGAGCACAGATACGCAGTATTTT. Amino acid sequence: CASSEGGVSTDTQYF.

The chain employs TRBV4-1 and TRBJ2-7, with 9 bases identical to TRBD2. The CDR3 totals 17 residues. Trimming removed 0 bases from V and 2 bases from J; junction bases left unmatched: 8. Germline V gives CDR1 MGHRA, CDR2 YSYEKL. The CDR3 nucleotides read TGCGCCAGCAGCCAAGAATGGCCTAGCGGGGCCACCTACGAGCAGTACTTC. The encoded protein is CASSQEWPSGATYEQYF.

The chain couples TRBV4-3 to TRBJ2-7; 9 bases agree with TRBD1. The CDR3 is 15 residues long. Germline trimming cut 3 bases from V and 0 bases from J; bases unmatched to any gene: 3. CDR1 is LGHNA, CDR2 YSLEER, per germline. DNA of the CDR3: TGCGCCAGCAGCCATACAGGGGGCCGCTCCTACGAGCAGTACTTC. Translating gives CASSHTGGRSYEQYF.

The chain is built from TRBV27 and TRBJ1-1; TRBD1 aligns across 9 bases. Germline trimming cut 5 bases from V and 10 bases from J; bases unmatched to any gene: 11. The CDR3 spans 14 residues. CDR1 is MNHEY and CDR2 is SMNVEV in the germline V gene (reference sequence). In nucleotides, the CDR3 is TGTGCCAGCAGTCCGTACGAGGACAGGGGTTCAGCTTTCTTT. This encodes CASSPYEDRGSAFF.

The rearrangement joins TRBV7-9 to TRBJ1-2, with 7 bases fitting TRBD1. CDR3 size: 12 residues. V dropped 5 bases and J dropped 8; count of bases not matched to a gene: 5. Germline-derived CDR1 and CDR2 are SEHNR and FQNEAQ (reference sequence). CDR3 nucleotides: TGTGCCAGCAGCCGGGACAGTTTCGGCTACACCTTC. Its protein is CASSRDSFGYTF. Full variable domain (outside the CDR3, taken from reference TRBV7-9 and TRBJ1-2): DTGVSQNPRHKITKRGQNVTFRCDPISEHNRLYWYRQTLGQGPEFLTYFQNEAQLEKSRLLSDRFSAERPKGSFSTLEIQRTEQGDSAMYLCASSRDSFGYTFGSGTRLTVV.

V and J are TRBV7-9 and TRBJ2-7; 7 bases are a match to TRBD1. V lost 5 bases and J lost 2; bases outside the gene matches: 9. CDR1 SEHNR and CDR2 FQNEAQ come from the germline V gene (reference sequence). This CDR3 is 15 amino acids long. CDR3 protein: CASSAGQEGAYEQYF. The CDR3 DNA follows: TGTGCCAGCAGCGCTGGACAGGAAGGAGCCTACGAGCAGTACTTC. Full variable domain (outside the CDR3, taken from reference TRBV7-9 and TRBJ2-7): DTGVSQNPRHKITKRGQNVTFRCDPISEHNRLYWYRQTLGQGPEFLTYFQNEAQLEKSRLLSDRFSAERPKGSFSTLEIQRTEQGDSAMYLCASSAGQEGAYEQYFGPGTRLTVT.

This chain's CDR3 is CATSRDPRAGSPLHF. The CDR3 DNA sequence: TGTGCCACCAGCAGAGATCCCAGGGCAGGTTCACCCCTCCACTTT. The chain recombines TRBV15 with TRBJ1-6; D may be TRBD1 (5 bases). CDR1 LNHNV and CDR2 YYDKDF come from the germline V gene (reference sequence). The length of the CDR3 is 15 residues. The ends were cut back, 0 bases at V and 9 bases at J, with 12 bases in the middle.

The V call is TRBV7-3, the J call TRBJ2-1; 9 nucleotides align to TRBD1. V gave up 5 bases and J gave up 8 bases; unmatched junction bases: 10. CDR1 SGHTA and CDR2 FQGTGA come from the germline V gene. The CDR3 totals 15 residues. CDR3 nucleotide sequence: TGTGCCAGCAGCATAGTCCCGGGACAGGGATATGAGCAGTTCTTC. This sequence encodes CASSIVPGQGYEQFF.

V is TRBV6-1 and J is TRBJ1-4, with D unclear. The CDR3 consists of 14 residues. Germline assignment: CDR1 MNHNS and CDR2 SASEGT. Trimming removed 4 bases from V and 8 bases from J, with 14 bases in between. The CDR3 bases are TGTGCCAGCAGTGTCCCAAACGGAGAAGAAAAACTGTTTTTT. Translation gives CASSVPNGEEKLFF.

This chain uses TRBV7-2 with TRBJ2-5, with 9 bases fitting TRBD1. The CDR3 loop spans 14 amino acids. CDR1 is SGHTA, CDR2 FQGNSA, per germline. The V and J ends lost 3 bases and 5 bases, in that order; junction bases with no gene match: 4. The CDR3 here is CASSFDRGWETQYF. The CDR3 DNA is TGTGCCAGCAGCTTCGACAGGGGGTGGGAGACCCAGTACTTC.

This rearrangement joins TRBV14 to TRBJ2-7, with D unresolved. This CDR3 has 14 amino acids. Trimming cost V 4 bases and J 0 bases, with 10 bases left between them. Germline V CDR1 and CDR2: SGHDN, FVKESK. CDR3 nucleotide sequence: TGTGCCAGCAGCCTCATGACACTCTCCTACGAGCAGTACTTC. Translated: CASSLMTLSYEQYF. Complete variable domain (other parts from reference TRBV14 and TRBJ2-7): EAGVTQFPSHSVIEKGQTVTLRCDPISGHDNLYWYRRVMGKEIKFLLHFVKESKQDESGMPNNRFLAERTGGTYSTLKVQPAELEDSGVYFCASSLMTLSYEQYFGPGTRLTVT.

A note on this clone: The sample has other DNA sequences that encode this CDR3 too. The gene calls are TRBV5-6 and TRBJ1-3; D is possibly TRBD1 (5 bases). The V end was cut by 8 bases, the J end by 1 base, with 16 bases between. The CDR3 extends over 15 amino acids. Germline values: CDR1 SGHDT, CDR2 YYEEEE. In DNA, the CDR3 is TGTGCCAGTAGCCCTAGTCGGGGGTCTGGAAACACCATATATTTT. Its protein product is CASSPSRGSGNTIYF.

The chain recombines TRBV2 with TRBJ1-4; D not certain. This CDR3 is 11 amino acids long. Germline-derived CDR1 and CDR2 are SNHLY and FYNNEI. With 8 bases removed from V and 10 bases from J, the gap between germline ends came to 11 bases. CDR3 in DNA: TGTGCCAGCCTTATCGCGGGAAAACTGTTTTTT. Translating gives CASLIAGKLFF.

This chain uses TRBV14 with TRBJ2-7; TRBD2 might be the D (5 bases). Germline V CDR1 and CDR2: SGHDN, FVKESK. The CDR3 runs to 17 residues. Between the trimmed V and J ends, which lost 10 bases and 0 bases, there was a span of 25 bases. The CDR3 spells CATWVRVITEISYEQYF. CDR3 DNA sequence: TGTGCCACCTGGGTGAGGGTAATCACCGAGATCTCCTACGAGCAGTACTTC.

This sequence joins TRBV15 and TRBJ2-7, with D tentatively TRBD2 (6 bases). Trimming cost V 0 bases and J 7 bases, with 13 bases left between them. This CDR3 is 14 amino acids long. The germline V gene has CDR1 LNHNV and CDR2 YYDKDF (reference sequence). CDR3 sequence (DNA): TGTGCCACCAGCAGAGACGATCCGGGACTTGAGCAGTACTTC. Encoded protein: CATSRDDPGLEQYF.

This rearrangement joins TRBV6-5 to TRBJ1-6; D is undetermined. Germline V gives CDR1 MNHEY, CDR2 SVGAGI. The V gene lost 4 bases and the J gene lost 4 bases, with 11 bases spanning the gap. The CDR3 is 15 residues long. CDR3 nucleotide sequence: TGTGCCAGCAGTTGGAACAGCCGATATAATTCACCCCTCCACTTT. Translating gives CASSWNSRYNSPLHF.

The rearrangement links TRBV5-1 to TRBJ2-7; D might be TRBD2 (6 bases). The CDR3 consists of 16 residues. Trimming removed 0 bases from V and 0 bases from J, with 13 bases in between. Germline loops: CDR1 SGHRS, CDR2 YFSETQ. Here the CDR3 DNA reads TGCGCCAGCAGCTTGGCCGGAGCGGGCCTCTCCTACGAGCAGTACTTC. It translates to CASSLAGAGLSYEQYF. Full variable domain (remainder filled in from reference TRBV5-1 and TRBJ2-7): KAGVTQTPRYLIKTRGQQVTLSCSPISGHRSVSWYQQTPGQGLQFLFEYFSETQRNKGNFPGRFSGRQFSNSRSEMNVSTLELGDSALYLCASSLAGAGLSYEQYFGPGTRLTVT.

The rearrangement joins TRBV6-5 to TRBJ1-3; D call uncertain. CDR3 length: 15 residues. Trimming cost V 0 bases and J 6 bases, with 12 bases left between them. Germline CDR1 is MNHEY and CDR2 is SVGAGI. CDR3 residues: CASSYSRYTANTIYF. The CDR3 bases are TGTGCCAGCAGTTACTCGAGGTATACGGCAAACACCATATATTTT.

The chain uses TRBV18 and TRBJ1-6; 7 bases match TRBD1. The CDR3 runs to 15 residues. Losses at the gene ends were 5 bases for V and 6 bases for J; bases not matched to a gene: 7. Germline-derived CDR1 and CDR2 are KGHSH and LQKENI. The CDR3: CASSRQGDGNSPLHF. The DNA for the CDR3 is TGTGCCAGCTCAAGACAGGGAGATGGTAATTCACCCCTCCACTTT.

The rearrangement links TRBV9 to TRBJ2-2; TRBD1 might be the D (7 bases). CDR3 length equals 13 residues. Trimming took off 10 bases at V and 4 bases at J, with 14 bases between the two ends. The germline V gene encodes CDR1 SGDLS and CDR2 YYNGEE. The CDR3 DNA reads TGTGCCGGCGGGACAGCTGCCACCGGGGAGCTGTTTTTT. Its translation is CAGGTAATGELFF.

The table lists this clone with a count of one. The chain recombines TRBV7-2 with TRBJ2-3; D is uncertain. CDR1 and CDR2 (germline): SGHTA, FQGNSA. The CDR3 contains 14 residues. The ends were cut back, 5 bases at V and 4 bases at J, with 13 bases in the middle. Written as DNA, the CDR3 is TGTGCCAGCAGCCCTCTAGTAGTGGCAGATACGCAGTATTTT. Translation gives CASSPLVVADTQYF.

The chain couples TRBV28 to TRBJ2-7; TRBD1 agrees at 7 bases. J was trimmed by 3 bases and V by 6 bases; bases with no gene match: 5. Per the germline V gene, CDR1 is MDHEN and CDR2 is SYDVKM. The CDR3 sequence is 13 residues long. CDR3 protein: CASSQGQLYEQYF. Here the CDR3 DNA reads TGTGCCAGCAGCCAGGGACAGCTCTACGAGCAGTACTTC.

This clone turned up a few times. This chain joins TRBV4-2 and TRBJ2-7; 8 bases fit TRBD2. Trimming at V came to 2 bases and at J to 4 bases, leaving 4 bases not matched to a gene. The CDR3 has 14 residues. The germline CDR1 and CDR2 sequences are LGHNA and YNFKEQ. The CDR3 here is CASSQPGGPYEQYF. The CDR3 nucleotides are TGTGCCAGCAGCCAACCGGGAGGGCCTTACGAGCAGTACTTC.

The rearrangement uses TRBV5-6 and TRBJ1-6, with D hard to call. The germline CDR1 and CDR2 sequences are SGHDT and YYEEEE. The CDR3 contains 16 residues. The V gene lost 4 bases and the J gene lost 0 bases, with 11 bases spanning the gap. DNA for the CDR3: TGTGCCAGCAGCCGGAGTCTCAGCTCCTATAATTCACCCCTCCACTTT. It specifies CASSRSLSSYNSPLHF.

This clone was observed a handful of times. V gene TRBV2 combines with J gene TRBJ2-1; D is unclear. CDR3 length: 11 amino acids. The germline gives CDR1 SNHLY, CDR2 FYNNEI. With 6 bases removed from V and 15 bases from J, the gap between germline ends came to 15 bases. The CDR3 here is CASSYSRDPFF. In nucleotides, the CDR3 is TGTGCCAGCAGCTATTCTAGAGACCCGTTCTTC.

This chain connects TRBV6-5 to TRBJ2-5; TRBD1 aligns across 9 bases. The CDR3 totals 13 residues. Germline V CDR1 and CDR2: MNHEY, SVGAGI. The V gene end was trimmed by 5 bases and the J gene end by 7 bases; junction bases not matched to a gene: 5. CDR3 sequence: CASSRGTGRTQYF. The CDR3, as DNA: TGTGCCAGCAGTAGAGGGACAGGGAGGACCCAGTACTTC.